A selection of T cell receptor beta chains follows, all from one sample in a study of blood T cells in healthy people across ages. TCRdb redid the calling of the 5' RACE reads with MiXCR, one entry per CDR3 protein. The top ten clones hold 20% to 25% of a sample with about 730,000 distinct CDR3 sequences, more than 40% of them seen once. The specimen was blood. These receptors originate from a woman aged 55-70 years in good health. Both conserved end residues are part of each CDR3. A D gene is named only where the DNA matches it firmly. Size is omitted from some rows. Given values are once, few, many or a class for expanded clones.

V	D	J	size	DNA	CDR3
TRBV11-2	.	TRBJ1-5	.	TGTGTCAGCAGCTTAGACTCAGGGAGTCAGAGCAATCAGCCCCAGCATTTT	CVSSLDSGSQSNQPQHF
TRBV5-1	.	TRBJ2-3	few	TGCGCCAGCAGCTTGGAGTTCCCTAGCACAGATACGCAGTATTTT	CASSLEFPSTDTQYF
TRBV24-1	.	TRBJ1-1	once	TGTGCCACCAGTGATCCTGGGGGAACTGAAGCTTTCTTT	CATSDPGGTEAFF
TRBV4-3	.	TRBJ2-6	.	TGCGCCAGCAGCCTTTTGTCCTCTGGGGCCAACGCCCTGACTTTC	CASSLLSSGANALTF
TRBV30	TRBD1	TRBJ1-2	few	TGTGCCTGGAGTGTGGGACAGCCATATGGCTACACCTTC	CAWSVGQPYGYTF
TRBV6-5	.	TRBJ2-3	.	TGTGCCAGCAGGAGGGACTCTGGGGATACGCAGTATTTT	CASRRDSGDTQYF
TRBV30	.	TRBJ1-6	.	TGTGCCTGGAGTGTACAACGGGATAATTCACCCCTCCACTTT	CAWSVQRDNSPLHF
TRBV11-2	TRBD1	TRBJ1-1	few	TGTGCCAGCAGGCCTGACAGGGTTGGGAGAATGAACACTGAAGCTTTCTTT	CASRPDRVGRMNTEAFF
TRBV5-1	TRBD2	TRBJ2-1	.	TGCGCCAGCAGCTTGGCGGTTGGTAGCGGGAGCTATGAGCAGTTCTTC	CASSLAVGSGSYEQFF
TRBV27	TRBD2	TRBJ2-3	.	TGTGCCAGCAGTTGGACTAGCGGGGGCTTTTCCCGCACAGATACGCAGTATTTT	CASSWTSGGFSRTDTQYF
TRBV2	.	TRBJ2-1	.	TGTGCCAGCAGTAGGACAGTAGAATACAATGAGCAGTTCTTC	CASSRTVEYNEQFF
TRBV2	.	TRBJ2-5	.	TGTGCCAGCAGTGAAGTTTGGGATGGAGAGACCCAGTACTTC	CASSEVWDGETQYF
TRBV20-1	.	TRBJ1-1	.	TGCAGTGCTCAAAGGGCGGATGAAGCTTTCTTT	CSAQRADEAFF
TRBV6-6	TRBD2	TRBJ2-7	few	TGTGCCCGATGGGGCGGGGGCTACGAGCAGTACTTC	CARWGGGYEQYF
TRBV5-1	.	TRBJ1-2	many	TGCGCCAGCAGCTTGGCCGAGGGAGATGGCTACACCTTC	CASSLAEGDGYTF
TRBV5-5	.	TRBJ1-4	.	TGTGCCAGCAGCGTGACAGATGACGCAACTAATGAAAAACTGTTTTTT	CASSVTDDATNEKLFF
TRBV11-2	.	TRBJ2-1	.	TGTGCCAGCAGCCCAGGCCGCTCAGCTCGATACAATGAGCAGTTCTTC	CASSPGRSARYNEQFF